This T cell receptor beta chain was sequenced during a study of blood T cell repertoires in COVID-19. The V end was cut by 1 base, the J end by 4 bases, with 5 bases between. The CDR3 is 12 residues long. Germline V gives CDR1 LGHDT, CDR2 YNNKEL (reference sequence). Enrollment of patients from Seattle took place during active infection, with longitudinal follow-up. Profiling relied on immunoSEQ multiplex PCR, and the TCRdb table lists in-frame clones only, not all of them. The data hold some 400,000 clones, with around 87% observed a single time. This chain connects TRBV3-1 (or the pseudogene TRBV3-2) to TRBJ2-7; D remains ambiguous. The specimen sequenced was peripheral blood. This TCR was sampled from an older woman with COVID-19, enrolled during active disease. As DNA, the CDR3 is TGTGCCAGCAGCCAAGTACAGTACGAGCAGTACTTC. It codes for CASSQVQYEQYF.